The rows below give T cell receptor beta chains drawn from one sample of a study of T cells in Graves' hyperthyroidism and ophthalmopathy. TCRdb re-derived calls from the multiplex PCR reads in MiXCR, one entry per CDR3 protein. The table shows about 600,000 distinct CDR3 sequences, with approximately 15% occurring only once. Input material: blood. Receptors were obtained from a woman in her thirties or forties with Graves' ophthalmopathy. CDR3s include the opening cysteine and the closing phenylalanine or tryptophan. D genes are given only for firm matches. The listing skips clone size in some rows; elsewhere it reads once, few, many or a size class.

J: TRBJ2-1; V: TRBV12-3/TRBV12-4; size: many; D: .; CDR3: CASSELNEQFF; DNA: TGTGCCAGCTCCGAGCTGAATGAGCAGTTCTTC
J: TRBJ2-5; V: TRBV18; size: few; D: .; CDR3: CASSPPVGTGETQYF; DNA: TGTGCCAGCTCACCACCGGTGGGAACAGGCGAGACCCAGTACTTC
J: TRBJ2-7; V: TRBV28; size: many; D: .; CDR3: CASSSEGIPAYEQYF; DNA: TGTGCCAGCAGTTCCGAAGGGATCCCCGCCTACGAGCAGTACTTC
J: TRBJ1-5; V: TRBV7-9; size: .; D: .; CDR3: CASSLAAGRSNQPQHF; DNA: TGTGCCAGCAGCTTAGCCGCAGGCAGAAGCAATCAGCCCCAGCATTTT
J: TRBJ1-1; V: TRBV7-3; size: .; D: .; CDR3: CASSLFLGSEAFF; DNA: TGTGCCAGCAGCTTGTTTTTGGGATCTGAAGCTTTCTTT
J: TRBJ2-3; V: TRBV6-1; size: many; D: TRBD2; CDR3: CASSEIGGGLATDTQYF; DNA: TGTGCCAGCAGTGAAATTGGTGGGGGACTAGCGACAGATACGCAGTATTTT
J: TRBJ2-5; V: TRBV5-1; size: .; D: .; CDR3: CASSFWRGPLQETQYF; DNA: TGCGCCAGCAGCTTCTGGCGGGGGCCCCTCCAAGAGACCCAGTACTTC
J: TRBJ2-7; V: TRBV10-3; size: .; D: .; CDR3: CAINSGAGEQYF; DNA: TGTGCCATCAATTCGGGGGCCGGCGAGCAGTACTTC
J: TRBJ1-4; V: TRBV30; size: many; D: .; CDR3: CAWSAQSNNEKLFF; DNA: TGTGCCTGGAGTGCTCAGTCGAATAATGAAAAACTGTTTTTT
J: TRBJ2-7; V: TRBV4-1; size: few; D: .; CDR3: CASSQDRSSYEQYF; DNA: TGCGCCAGCAGCCAAGACAGGAGCTCCTACGAGCAGTACTTC
J: TRBJ1-1; V: TRBV7-3; size: .; D: .; CDR3: CASSLWGEVTEAFF; DNA: TGTGCCAGCAGCTTATGGGGGGAGGTAACTGAAGCTTTCTTT
J: TRBJ1-2; V: TRBV11-2; size: many; D: .; CDR3: CASSLRHNYGYTF; DNA: TGTGCCAGCAGCTTACGGCACAACTATGGCTACACCTTC
J: TRBJ2-5; V: TRBV2; size: many; D: .; CDR3: CASSEVVASRETQYF; DNA: TGTGCCAGCAGTGAGGTGGTAGCGTCTCGGGAGACCCAGTACTTC
J: TRBJ2-6; V: TRBV12-3/TRBV12-4; size: .; D: .; CDR3: CASRSRVLDNVLTF; DNA: TGTGCCAGCAGATCCCGGGTCTTAGACAACGTCCTGACTTTC
J: TRBJ2-5; V: TRBV7-3; size: many; D: TRBD2; CDR3: CASSETGGARETQYF; DNA: TGTGCCAGCAGCGAGACCGGGGGGGCTCGGGAGACCCAGTACTTC
J: TRBJ2-5; V: TRBV11-2; size: many; D: TRBD2; CDR3: CASSSTRSGGAETQYF; DNA: TGTGCCAGCAGCTCAACCCGAAGCGGGGGGGCGGAGACCCAGTACTTC
J: TRBJ2-3; V: TRBV19; size: .; D: TRBD2; CDR3: CASSQLGGAADTQYF; DNA: TGTGCCAGTAGCCAGCTCGGGGGGGCCGCAGATACGCAGTATTTT
J: TRBJ2-1; V: TRBV6-1; size: .; D: .; CDR3: CASSGWGEVNEQFF; DNA: TGTGCCAGCAGCGGATGGGGGGAGGTAAATGAGCAGTTCTTC
J: TRBJ2-7; V: TRBV12-3/TRBV12-4; size: many; D: TRBD2; CDR3: CASMRLAASEQYF; DNA: TGTGCCAGCATGAGACTAGCGGCGTCCGAGCAGTACTTC
J: TRBJ2-7; V: TRBV20-1; size: many; D: .; CDR3: CSARVEGSGYEQYF; DNA: TGCAGTGCTAGAGTAGAGGGATCGGGCTACGAGCAGTACTTC
J: TRBJ2-1; V: TRBV4-2; size: .; D: TRBD2; CDR3: CASKPGTSGRNNEQFF; DNA: TGTGCCAGTAAGCCCGGGACTAGCGGGAGGAACAATGAGCAGTTCTTC
J: TRBJ1-5; V: TRBV5-1; size: once; D: .; CDR3: CASSLEGRDQPQHF; DNA: TGCGCCAGCAGCTTGGAGGGGAGGGATCAGCCCCAGCATTTT
J: TRBJ2-7; V: TRBV27; size: many; D: .; CDR3: CASISWGDEQYF; DNA: TGTGCCAGCATCTCATGGGGGGACGAGCAGTACTTC
J: TRBJ2-7; V: TRBV3-1; size: many; D: .; CDR3: CASSRSDLYEQYF; DNA: TGTGCCAGCAGCCGGTCCGATCTCTACGAGCAGTACTTC
J: TRBJ1-5; V: TRBV12-3/TRBV12-4; size: .; D: .; CDR3: CASSLEQNQPQHF; DNA: TGTGCCAGCAGTTTAGAGCAAAATCAGCCCCAGCATTTT
J: TRBJ1-1; V: TRBV5-1; size: few; D: .; CDR3: CASSEGINTEAFF; DNA: TGCGCCAGCAGCGAAGGAATAAACACTGAAGCTTTCTTT
J: TRBJ2-5; V: TRBV28; size: many; D: .; CDR3: CASSLLGEETQYF; DNA: TGTGCCAGCAGTTTATTGGGGGAAGAGACCCAGTACTTC
J: TRBJ2-5; V: TRBV5-4; size: few; D: .; CDR3: CASSLASGVQETQYF; DNA: TGTGCCAGCAGCTTGGCGTCAGGGGTCCAAGAGACCCAGTACTTC
J: TRBJ2-7; V: TRBV28; size: many; D: TRBD1; CDR3: CASSFGQGYNEQYF; DNA: TGTGCCAGCAGTTTCGGACAGGGGTACAACGAGCAGTACTTC
J: TRBJ2-5; V: TRBV4-1; size: few; D: .; CDR3: CASSHTITGPETQYF; DNA: TGCGCCAGCAGCCATACGATTACAGGTCCCGAGACCCAGTACTTC
J: TRBJ2-2; V: TRBV28; size: few; D: .; CDR3: CASIAGGPYTGELFF; DNA: TGTGCCAGCATCGCAGGGGGGCCTTACACCGGGGAGCTGTTTTTT
J: TRBJ2-1; V: TRBV24-1; size: many; D: .; CDR3: CATSEGSPPNEQFF; DNA: TGTGCCACCAGTGAGGGGTCTCCCCCCAATGAGCAGTTCTTC
J: TRBJ2-3; V: TRBV11-2; size: many; D: .; CDR3: CASSSRLGVDTQYF; DNA: TGTGCCAGCAGCTCTAGACTAGGCGTAGATACGCAGTATTTT
J: TRBJ2-7; V: TRBV28; size: many; D: .; CDR3: CASRDPGYEQYF; DNA: TGTGCCAGCAGGGACCCGGGGTACGAGCAGTACTTC
J: TRBJ2-1; V: TRBV11-1; size: .; D: .; CDR3: CASSTSSSYNEQFF; DNA: TGTGCCAGCAGCACCTCCAGCTCCTACAATGAGCAGTTCTTC